These 26 T cell receptor beta chains were all obtained from the same sample, sequenced in a study of a mutant IDH1 vaccine in newly diagnosed glioma. Time point in this sample: week 11, during vaccination. Vaccine doses each comprised 300 ug of mutant IDH1 20-mer peptide, with topical imiquimod. Sequenced by immunoSEQ multiplex PCR; TCRdb stores in-frame clones only, minus some. Of roughly 70,000 clones listed, approximately 84% are singletons. These receptors are not linked to any known antigen. The sample was PBMCs, taken from a glioma patient whose treatment included an IDH1 peptide vaccine. These receptor sequences come from a woman aged 45-59 years with glioma.

This clone occurred once. V is TRBV7-2 and J is TRBJ1-2; D perhaps matches TRBD1 (5 bases). The CDR3 runs to 14 residues. V was pared by 5 bases and J by 3 bases, with 13 bases between. Germline values: CDR1 SGHTA, CDR2 FQGNSA. The CDR3 coding sequence is TGTGCCAGCAGCCCAGGGACGTTCGACTATGGCTACACCTTC. It specifies CASSPGTFDYGYTF.

The rearrangement links TRBV6-9 to TRBJ2-7; 7 bases match TRBD1. This CDR3 has 14 residues. The junction had 4 bases not matched to a gene; V was cut back by 4 bases and J by 1 base. Germline assignment: CDR1 MNHGY and CDR2 SVAAGI. Here the CDR3 DNA reads TGTGCCAGCAGTTGGACAGGTGATTCCTACGAGCAGTACTTC. Its translation: CASSWTGDSYEQYF.

The chain combines TRBV7-3 with TRBJ2-5; 9 bases agree with TRBD2. The CDR3 loop spans 15 amino acids. Germline CDR1 reads SGHTA; CDR2 reads FQGTGA. With V trimmed by 7 bases and J by 5 bases, 11 bases remained unmatched. CDR3 residues: CASNYRGGAEETQYF. CDR3 in DNA: TGTGCCAGCAACTACCGCGGGGGGGCCGAGGAGACCCAGTACTTC. The full variable domain, in which reference TRBV7-3 and TRBJ2-5 provide the parts outside the CDR3, is GAGVSQTPSNKVTEKGKYVELRCDPISGHTALYWYRQSLGQGPEFLIYFQGTGAADDSGLPNDRFFAVRPEGSVSTLKIQRTERGDSAVYLCASNYRGGAEETQYFGPGTRLLVL.

For the CDR3, the DNA is TGTGCCAGCAGCGTAACAGTTAACTATGGCTACACCTTC. Translation gives CASSVTVNYGYTF. The gene calls are TRBV9 and TRBJ1-2; D uncertain. CDR3 length: 13 residues. CDR1 and CDR2 from the germline V gene are SGDLS and YYNGEE. V lost 1 base, J lost 1 base, and 5 bases lay in between.

A few counts support this clone. The rearrangement uses TRBV6-4 and TRBJ1-6; D unresolved. The V end was cut by 2 bases, the J end by 5 bases, with 4 bases between. Germline V gene lookup returns CDR1 MRHNA and CDR2 SNTAGT. This CDR3 is 13 amino acids long. Here the CDR3 reads CASSDRDNSPLHF. The CDR3 DNA sequence: TGTGCCAGCAGTGACAGGGATAATTCACCCCTCCACTTT.

This sequence joins TRBV4-2 and TRBJ2-3, with unresolved D. Germline CDR1 is LGHNA and CDR2 is YNFKEQ. There are 14 residues in the CDR3. The V end lost 0 bases, the J end lost 5 bases, and 9 bases lay between the germline ends. Written as DNA, the CDR3 is TGTGCCAGCAGCCAAGATCCTTTACAAGATACGCAGTATTTT. Translating it yields CASSQDPLQDTQYF.

The chain links TRBV7-2 to TRBJ2-2; D possibly corresponds to TRBD2 (7 bases). Trimming removed 3 bases from V and 1 base from J, with 9 bases in between. The CDR3 length is 15 residues. Germline CDR1 SGHTA, CDR2 FQGNSA. As DNA, the CDR3 is TGTGCCAGCAGCTTTAGGGGGGGGAACACCGGGGAGCTGTTTTTT. Its translation is CASSFRGGNTGELFF.

This rearrangement joins TRBV6-5 to TRBJ1-3; D possibly corresponds to TRBD1 (6 bases). Germline loops: CDR1 MNHEY, CDR2 SVGAGI. The ends were cut back, 0 bases at V and 7 bases at J, with 7 bases in the middle. This CDR3 comprises 13 residues. The CDR3 region has the DNA TGTGCCAGCAGTTACTCGCAGGGGAACACCATATATTTT. Its protein product is CASSYSQGNTIYF.

This chain connects TRBV5-1 to TRBJ2-5; 7 nucleotides line up with TRBD1. Germline V gene sequence: CDR1 SGHRS, CDR2 YFSETQ. The CDR3 spans 15 residues. V was clipped by 3 bases and J by 2 bases; unmatched bases: 7. The CDR3 DNA sequence: TGCGCCAGCAGCTCCCAACGGGACAGACAAGAGACCCAGTACTTC. Translation: CASSSQRDRQETQYF.

The rearrangement joins TRBV5-6 to TRBJ1-6; 8 bases line up with TRBD1. This CDR3 contains 14 residues. Germline V gene sequence: CDR1 SGHDT, CDR2 YYEEEE. J gave up 7 bases and V 2 bases, and 2 bases lay outside the gene matches. The DNA for the CDR3 is TGTGCCAGCAGCTTCGGACAGGGAAATTCACCCCTCCACTTT. Its translation: CASSFGQGNSPLHF.

The table lists this clone with a few counts. The J gene is TRBJ1-1, the V gene TRBV14, with TRBD1 matching over 8 bases. This CDR3 is 13 amino acids long. Losses at the gene ends were 4 bases for V and 7 bases for J; bases not matched to a gene: 5. The germline V gene encodes CDR1 SGHDN and CDR2 FVKESK. In nucleotides, the CDR3 is TGTGCCAGCAGCCGCCTCGGGACAGGTGAAGCTTTCTTT. Protein product: CASSRLGTGEAFF.

The chain has TRBV11-1 and TRBJ2-7; tentatively, D is TRBD2 (6 bases). V was cut by 7 bases and J by 7 bases, with 11 bases left in between. The CDR3 loop spans 11 amino acids. Germline loops: CDR1 SGHAT, CDR2 FQDESV (reference sequence). The DNA of the CDR3 is TGTGCCAGCACCGTGGAGGGGGAGCAGTACTTC. Its protein is CASTVEGEQYF.

The gene calls are TRBV2 and TRBJ2-3; no definite D call. This CDR3 has 11 amino acids. Trimming removed 8 bases from V and 4 bases from J, with 7 bases in between. Germline CDR1 SNHLY, CDR2 FYNNEI. DNA of the CDR3: TGTGCCAGCCAGGTCTCAGATACGCAGTATTTT. Translated, it gives CASQVSDTQYF. The full variable domain, completed using reference TRBV2 and TRBJ2-3, is EPEVTQTPSHQVTQMGQEVILRCVPISNHLYFYWYRQILGQKVEFLVSFYNNEISEKSEIFDDQFSVERPDGSNFTLKIRSTKLEDSAMYFCASQVSDTQYFGPGTRLTVL.

The chain carries TRBV2 and TRBJ1-1, with no clear D. V lost 4 bases and J 2 bases, leaving 11 bases between the germline ends. Germline V gives CDR1 SNHLY, CDR2 FYNNEI. This CDR3 is built from 14 residues. DNA for the CDR3: TGTGCCAGCAGTGGAGCAGCGTTAAACACTGAAGCTTTCTTT. Residues: CASSGAALNTEAFF. The entire variable domain, with the rest obtained from reference TRBV2 and TRBJ1-1, is as follows: EPEVTQTPSHQVTQMGQEVILRCVPISNHLYFYWYRQILGQKVEFLVSFYNNEISEKSEIFDDQFSVERPDGSNFTLKIRSTKLEDSAMYFCASSGAALNTEAFFGQGTRLTVV.

The chain carries TRBV6-5 and TRBJ2-2; D is possibly TRBD2 (5 bases). With 5 bases removed from V and 6 bases from J, the gap between germline ends came to 16 bases. The length of the CDR3 is 15 residues. CDR1 is MNHEY, CDR2 SVGAGI, per germline. CDR3 sequence: CASSPLGRRAGELFF. The CDR3, as DNA: TGTGCCAGCAGTCCCCTCGGGCGGCGGGCCGGGGAGCTGTTTTTT.

The rearrangement links TRBV6-5 to TRBJ2-3, with D maybe TRBD2 (5 bases). Germline V CDR1 and CDR2: MNHEY, SVGAGI. Deletions cut 10 bases from V and 6 bases from J, with 20 bases between. The CDR3 has 14 residues. The CDR3 nucleotides are TGTGCCACCAGGTACCCCGGAGGCGCGGATACGCAGTATTTT. Translated: CATRYPGGADTQYF.

The chain employs TRBV27 and TRBJ2-5, with 10 positions matching TRBD2. Germline CDR1 MNHEY, CDR2 SMNVEV (reference sequence). This CDR3 region has 15 residues. Unmatched junction bases numbered 5, after V lost 3 bases and J lost 4 bases. In DNA, the CDR3 is TGTGCCAGCAGTTTTGGTAGCGGGGGGAGAGAGACCCAGTACTTC. Protein sequence: CASSFGSGGRETQYF.

The count of this clone is one. The gene calls are TRBV7-9 and TRBJ2-2; D not certain. Germline CDR1 reads SEHNR; CDR2 reads FQNEAQ (reference sequence). Trimming took off 0 bases at V and 7 bases at J, with 15 bases between the two ends. CDR3 length equals 16 residues. As DNA, the CDR3 is TGTGCCAGCAGCTTAGCTTGGGGAATCCCGGGCGGGGAGCTGTTTTTT. This gives the protein CASSLAWGIPGGELFF.

The chain recombines TRBV7-8 with TRBJ2-7, with D perhaps assigned TRBD1 or TRBD2 (5 bases each). The germline CDR1 and CDR2 sequences are SGHVS and FQNEAQ. The CDR3 totals 14 residues. V was pared by 5 bases and J by 9 bases, with 20 bases between. CDR3 residues: CASSVGGLGLGQYF. CDR3 in DNA: TGTGCCAGCAGCGTTGGGGGTCTTGGTCTCGGGCAGTACTTC.

This chain joins TRBV7-2 and TRBJ2-1, with a weak D call TRBD1 (5 bases). The CDR3 consists of 15 residues. The germline V gene has CDR1 SGHTA and CDR2 FQGNSA. Trimming left V 3 bases short and J 4 bases short, with 13 bases between. CDR3 residues: CASSFGSGAYNEQFF. CDR3 nucleotide sequence: TGTGCCAGCAGCTTCGGGTCTGGGGCATACAATGAGCAGTTCTTC. The variable domain in full, with the rest retrieved from reference TRBV7-2 and TRBJ2-1, is GAGVSQSPSNKVTEKGKDVELRCDPISGHTALYWYRQSLGQGLEFLIYFQGNSAPDKSGLPSDRFSAERTGGSVSTLTIQRTQQEDSAVYLCASSFGSGAYNEQFFGPGTRLTVL.

This rearrangement joins TRBV5-6 to TRBJ1-1, with a possible D match to TRBD1 (6 bases). Trimming shortened V by 5 bases and J by 6 bases, and 17 bases separated the two germline ends. Per the germline V gene, CDR1 is SGHDT and CDR2 is YYEEEE. CDR3 length: 14 residues. The CDR3 region has the DNA TGTGCCAGCAGTGGAGGGGGGAGGGTGGCTGAAGCTTTCTTT. Translated, it gives CASSGGGRVAEAFF.

This chain uses TRBV6-1 with TRBJ2-5, with D unresolved. The CDR3 has 11 residues. Germline V gene data show CDR1 as MNHNS and CDR2 as SASEGT. V lost 5 bases and J 5 bases, leaving 6 bases between the germline ends. The CDR3 coding sequence is TGTGCCAGCAGTCCTGAGGAGACCCAGTACTTC. Protein product: CASSPEETQYF.

The rearrangement joins TRBV5-1 to TRBJ2-5; D tentatively fits TRBD1 or TRBD2 (5 bases each). CDR3 length: 16 residues. Germline loops: CDR1 SGHRS, CDR2 YFSETQ. Trimming took 4 bases from V and 2 from J, leaving 18 bases between them. The CDR3 here is CASSTGYPEGQETQYF. The CDR3 nucleotides read TGCGCCAGCAGCACGGGATATCCTGAGGGGCAAGAGACCCAGTACTTC. Looking up the rest from reference TRBV5-1 and TRBJ2-5 gives the full variable domain: KAGVTQTPRYLIKTRGQQVTLSCSPISGHRSVSWYQQTPGQGLQFLFEYFSETQRNKGNFPGRFSGRQFSNSRSEMNVSTLELGDSALYLCASSTGYPEGQETQYFGPGTRLLVL.

This clone has a handful of counts. The chain has TRBV28 and TRBJ1-1; 9 positions match TRBD1. Germline lookup yields CDR1 MDHEN and CDR2 SYDVKM. This CDR3 has 12 residues. The trim removed 5 bases at V and 10 bases at J, leaving 5 bases unmatched. This CDR3 is CASSQTGGTAFF. In DNA form, the CDR3 reads TGTGCCAGCAGTCAGACAGGGGGAACAGCTTTCTTT.

The table lists this clone with a count of one. The chain uses TRBV6-6 and TRBJ2-7, with a possible D match to TRBD2 (6 bases). Germline assignment: CDR1 MNHNY and CDR2 SVGAGI (reference sequence). Trimming stripped 6 bases from V and 2 bases from J, with 11 bases between. CDR3 size: 13 residues. CDR3 protein: CASRRDGTYEQYF. Here the CDR3 DNA reads TGTGCCAGCAGGCGGGACGGGACCTACGAGCAGTACTTC.

This chain joins TRBV19 and TRBJ2-7; D is perhaps TRBD1 (6 bases). The V end lost 5 bases, the J end lost 12 bases, and 14 bases lay between the germline ends. Germline lookup yields CDR1 LNHDA and CDR2 SQIVND (reference sequence). The CDR3 runs to 11 residues. The CDR3 region is CASSSGDVRYF. The DNA of the CDR3 is TGTGCCAGTAGTTCAGGGGACGTGCGGTACTTC.